The T cell receptor beta chain described here comes from a study of blood T cell repertoires in COVID-19. Study as a whole: The origin of the acute and convalescent COVID-19 samples was the United States, Italy and Spain. The cDNA or gDNA used as material had been derived from T cells, B-cell-depleted T cells, or PBMCs.

The germline V gene has CDR1 MNHEY and CDR2 SVGAGI. CDR3 size: 15 residues. Trimming pared 0 bases from V and 2 bases from J, leaving 10 bases between. In the source study's methods: Scientists estimated how many nucleated cells there were by amplifying reference gene primers. Measured with immunoSEQ multiplex PCR; TCRdb has only the in-frame clones, and not every one. V and J calls and clone size are given by that table; D and trimming were obtained from the DNA. This sample yields roughly 190,000 clones, of which roughly 90% are seen a single time; 5% to 8% belongs to the top ten. This chain uses TRBV6-5 with TRBJ1-1; tentative D call: TRBD1 (6 bases). This receptor was identified in a middle-aged woman who had recovered from COVID-19. The sequenced sample consisted of peripheral blood. CDR3 coding DNA: TGTGCCAGCAGTTACTCGGGCAGGGGAAACACTGAAGCTTTCTTT. Its protein product is CASSYSGRGNTEAFF.